This is a list of T cell receptor beta chains from one sample in a study of early stage breast cancer tumors. Sequencing used immunoSEQ multiplex PCR; TCRdb keeps in-frame clones, though not all of them. The table records nearly 70,000 clones, approximately 80% of them present only once. The sample consisted of blood. Receptors were obtained from a person between 35 and 49 years old with breast cancer. Both conserved end residues are part of each CDR3. The D gene is left open where the match is weak. Clone sizes are given selectively: once, few, many, or a class where the clone is expanded.

j_call,d_call,v_call,clone_size,cdr3_aa,cdr3_nt
TRBJ2-7,NA,TRBV28,NA,CASSSPTYEQYF,TGTGCCAGCAGTTCTCCCACCTACGAGCAGTACTTC
TRBJ1-5,NA,TRBV15,NA,CATSRRAGQPQHF,TGTGCCACCAGCAGACGGGCGGGTCAGCCCCAGCATTTT
TRBJ1-1,NA,TRBV30,NA,CACPGFGTEAFF,TGTGCCTGCCCCGGATTCGGGACTGAAGCTTTCTTT
TRBJ2-5,NA,TRBV29-1,NA,CSVAGYQETQYF,TGCAGCGTTGCCGGATATCAAGAGACCCAGTACTTC
TRBJ2-2,TRBD2,TRBV7-8,NA,CASSLVAGGKDTGELFF,TGTGCCAGCAGCCTAGTAGCGGGAGGGAAGGACACCGGGGAGCTGTTTTTT
TRBJ2-1,NA,TRBV4-2,NA,CASSPETRRGSEQFF,TGTGCCAGCAGCCCCGAGACTAGAAGAGGGTCTGAGCAGTTCTTC
TRBJ2-3,TRBD2,TRBV29-1,NA,CSVGAGVSTDTQYF,TGCAGCGTTGGAGCGGGGGTAAGCACAGATACGCAGTATTTT
TRBJ1-4,NA,TRBV4-1,NA,CASRFVGGGSNEKLFF,TGCGCCAGCAGATTCGTAGGGGGTGGGTCTAATGAAAAACTGTTTTTT
TRBJ1-2,NA,TRBV7-8,NA,CASSLGGNSGYTF,TGTGCCAGCAGCCTCGGGGGGAACTCTGGCTACACCTTC
TRBJ2-3,NA,TRBV18,NA,CASSPGWFPDTQYF,TGTGCCAGCTCACCCGGATGGTTCCCAGATACGCAGTATTTT
TRBJ2-7,NA,TRBV11-3,NA,CASSLGGTQIVRELVDEQYF,TGTGCCAGCAGCTTAGGCGGCACCCAGATTGTACGGGAGTTAGTCGACGAGCAGTACTTC
TRBJ2-7,TRBD2,TRBV5-4,once,CASSLRTGTSDYEQYF,TGTGCCAGCAGCTTGCGGACCGGGACTAGTGACTACGAGCAGTACTTC
TRBJ2-7,NA,TRBV5-1,NA,CASSLSGYEQYF,TGCGCCAGCAGCTTGTCCGGATACGAGCAGTACTTC
TRBJ2-3,NA,TRBV5-1,NA,CASSLQDLGSTDTQYF,TGCGCCAGCAGCTTACAGGACTTGGGGAGCACAGATACGCAGTATTTT
TRBJ2-4,NA,TRBV29-1,NA,CSVEGADIQYF,TGCAGCGTTGAAGGGGCTGACATTCAGTACTTC
TRBJ2-7,NA,TRBV9,NA,CASSVDPSSYEQYF,TGTGCCAGCAGCGTAGATCCAAGCTCCTACGAGCAGTACTTC
TRBJ1-4,TRBD1,TRBV9,NA,CASSALTGFNEKLFF,TGTGCCAGCAGCGCTCTGACAGGGTTTAATGAAAAACTGTTTTTT
TRBJ1-1,NA,TRBV28,NA,CASIPNLNTEAFF,TGTGCCAGCATCCCAAACTTGAACACTGAAGCTTTCTTT